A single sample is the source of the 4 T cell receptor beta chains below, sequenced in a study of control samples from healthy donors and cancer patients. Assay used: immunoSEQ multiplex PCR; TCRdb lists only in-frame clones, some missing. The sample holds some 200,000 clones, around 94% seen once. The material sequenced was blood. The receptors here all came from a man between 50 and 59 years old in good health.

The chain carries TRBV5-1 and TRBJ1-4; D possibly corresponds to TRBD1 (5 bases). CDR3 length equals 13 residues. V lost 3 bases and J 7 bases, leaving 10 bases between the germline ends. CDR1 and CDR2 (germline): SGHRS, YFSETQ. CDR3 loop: CASSSMGGEKLFF. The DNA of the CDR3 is TGCGCCAGCAGCTCGATGGGGGGTGAAAAACTGTTTTTT.

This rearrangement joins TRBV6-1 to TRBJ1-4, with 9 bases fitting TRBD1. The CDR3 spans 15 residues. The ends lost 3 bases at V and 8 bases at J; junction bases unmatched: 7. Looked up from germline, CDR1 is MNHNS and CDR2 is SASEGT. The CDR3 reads CASSEPGQGNEKLFF. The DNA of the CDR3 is TGTGCCAGCAGTGAGCCGGGACAGGGTAACGAAAAACTGTTTTTT.

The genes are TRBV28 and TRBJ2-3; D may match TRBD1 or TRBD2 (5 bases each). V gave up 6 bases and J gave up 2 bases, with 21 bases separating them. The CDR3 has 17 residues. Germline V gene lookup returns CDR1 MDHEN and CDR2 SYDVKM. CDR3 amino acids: CASSPRGRVRDTDTQYF. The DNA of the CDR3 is TGTGCCAGCAGCCCCCGGGGCAGGGTAAGGGACACAGATACGCAGTATTTT.

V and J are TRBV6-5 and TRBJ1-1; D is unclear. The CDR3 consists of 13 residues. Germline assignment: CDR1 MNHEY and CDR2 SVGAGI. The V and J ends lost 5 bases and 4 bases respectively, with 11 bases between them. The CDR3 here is CASSIEKGTEAFF. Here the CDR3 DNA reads TGTGCCAGCAGTATAGAGAAGGGCACTGAAGCTTTCTTT.